A single sample gave rise to the 18 T cell receptor beta chains below, sequenced in a study of cytomegalovirus exposure and HLA in healthy donors. The PCR made use of 60 Vbeta and 13 Jbeta primers. The table came from immunoSEQ multiplex PCR; TCRdb's copy has only in-frame clones and leaves some out. The repertoire includes around 100,000 clones, more than 60% of them detected once, and approximately 4.8% sits in the top ten. Sequenced sample: PBMCs. The receptors were gathered from a woman younger than 30 in good health and CMV-seropositive.

As regards this clone: At one end the junction does not follow the germline gene, possibly because of a read error. The V call is TRBV12-5, the J call TRBJ2-7; tentatively, D is TRBD1 (6 bases). The CDR3 totals 14 residues. CDR1 and CDR2 from the germline V gene are LGHNT and FRNRAP. The CDR3 sequence: CASAKQGHSSEQYF. The CDR3 DNA reads as TGTGCTAGTGCCAAACAGGGCCATTCCTCCGAGCAGTACTTC.

The chain uses TRBV5-4 and TRBJ2-5; no definite D call. The V and J ends lost 4 bases and 0 bases respectively, with 4 bases between them. Per germline, CDR1 SGHNT and CDR2 YYREEE (reference sequence). CDR3 length: 12 amino acids. The CDR3 region has the DNA TGTGCCAGCAGCCCCAACCAAGAGACCCAGTACTTC. It is translated as CASSPNQETQYF.

This chain links TRBV5-8 with TRBJ1-4; D gene unclear. The germline V gene encodes CDR1 SGHTS and CDR2 YDEGEE. This CDR3 is 15 amino acids long. Trimming removed 4 bases from V and 0 bases from J, with 10 bases in between. CDR3 region: CASSGPLATNEKLFF. CDR3 DNA: TGTGCCAGCAGCGGGCCGTTGGCAACTAATGAAAAACTGTTTTTT.

J is TRBJ2-5 and V is TRBV6-5; TRBD2 aligns across 7 bases. Germline lookup yields CDR1 MNHEY and CDR2 SVGAGI. Trimming cost V 0 bases and J 5 bases; bases outside gene matches: 3. The CDR3 runs 14 residues. The CDR3 region has the DNA TGTGCCAGCAGTTACTCTGGGGGAGGGGAGACCCAGTACTTC. It translates to CASSYSGGGETQYF.

The chain is built from TRBV5-1 and TRBJ2-1; the match to TRBD2 covers 14 bases. This CDR3 is 16 amino acids long. Germline V gene lookup returns CDR1 SGHRS and CDR2 YFSETQ. Trimming at V came to 4 bases and at J to 7 bases, leaving 7 bases not matched to a gene. The CDR3 spells CASSPRLAGGLNEQFF. CDR3 coding DNA: TGCGCCAGCAGCCCCAGACTAGCGGGAGGGCTAAATGAGCAGTTCTTC.

V gene TRBV9 combines with J gene TRBJ2-5; 7 bases line up with TRBD2. V dropped 4 bases and J dropped 5; count of bases not matched to a gene: 14. Germline V gives CDR1 SGDLS, CDR2 YYNGEE. This CDR3 is built from 16 residues. The chain's CDR3 is CASSRGDPSLGETQYF. The CDR3 nucleotides read TGTGCCAGCAGCCGGGGGGACCCGTCCTTGGGGGAGACCCAGTACTTC.

The chain joins TRBV9 to TRBJ1-1; TRBD1 matches at 7 bases. The germline gives CDR1 SGDLS, CDR2 YYNGEE. The CDR3 has 14 amino acids. V shed 2 bases, J shed 4 bases, and the junction held 5 bases outside the gene matches. The CDR3 loop reads CASSVDRVGTEAFF. The CDR3 DNA sequence: TGTGCCAGCAGCGTCGACAGGGTAGGCACTGAAGCTTTCTTT.

The chain couples TRBV14 to TRBJ2-5; D not resolved. CDR1 is SGHDN, CDR2 FVKESK, per germline. Trimming took off 3 bases at V and 9 bases at J, with 17 bases between the two ends. This CDR3 spans 14 amino acids. The CDR3 DNA sequence: TGTGCCAGCAGCCATTTACATCAAGCAGGCGCCCAGTACTTC. Protein: CASSHLHQAGAQYF.

V usage is TRBV7-2 and J usage is TRBJ1-1; D possibly corresponds to TRBD1 (5 bases). Trimming removed 6 bases at V and 1 base at J, with 9 bases between. This CDR3 comprises 13 residues. From germline, CDR1 is SGHTA and CDR2 FQGNSA. Here the CDR3 DNA reads TGTGCCAGCAGTACAGGCCAGAACACTGAAGCTTTCTTT. This gives the protein CASSTGQNTEAFF.

The chain combines TRBV28 with TRBJ2-1; 10 nucleotides align to TRBD2. CDR1 and CDR2 from the germline V gene are MDHEN and SYDVKM. V was clipped by 4 bases and J by 3 bases; unmatched bases: 12. The CDR3 is 18 residues long. CDR3 DNA: TGTGCCAGCAGTTCCTGGACTAGCGGAGAGGGAAACTACAATGAGCAGTTCTTC. As protein: CASSSWTSGEGNYNEQFF. Full variable domain (missing parts from reference TRBV28 and TRBJ2-1): DVKVTQSSRYLVKRTGEKVFLECVQDMDHENMFWYRQDPGLGLRLIYFSYDVKMKEKGDIPEGYSVSREKKERFSLILESASTNQTSMYLCASSSWTSGEGNYNEQFFGPGTRLTVL.

The chain employs TRBV29-1 and TRBJ2-2; perhaps TRBD1 as D (5 bases). Germline V CDR1 and CDR2: SQVTM, ANQGSEA. The CDR3 loop spans 14 amino acids. V shed 4 bases and J shed 2 bases, with 11 bases lying between them. CDR3 sequence: CSVVFTGNTGELFF. In DNA form, the CDR3 reads TGCAGCGTTGTCTTTACAGGCAACACCGGGGAGCTGTTTTTT.

The genes are TRBV6-6 and TRBJ1-1; unclear D gene. CDR3 size: 11 residues. V lost 2 bases to trimming and J lost 11 bases, with 9 bases between them. Germline CDR1 MNHNY, CDR2 SVGAGI (reference sequence). CDR3 in amino acids: CASSYSDEAFF. CDR3 DNA: TGTGCCAGCAGTTACAGCGACGAGGCTTTCTTT.

The chain employs TRBV28 and TRBJ1-2; the match to TRBD1 covers 8 bases. Germline V gene lookup returns CDR1 MDHEN and CDR2 SYDVKM. Trimming took 6 bases from V and 1 from J; bases not matched to a gene: 7. This CDR3 is built from 15 residues. CDR3 in DNA: TGTGCCAGCAGCCCGCAGGGGGCTATTAACTATGGCTACACCTTC. Encoded protein: CASSPQGAINYGYTF.

V and J are TRBV29-1 and TRBJ2-3; 9 bases fit TRBD2. The germline V gene has CDR1 SQVTM and CDR2 ANQGSEA. The J segment lost 0 bases and the V segment lost 7 bases, leaving 14 bases of the junction unmatched. The CDR3 loop spans 17 amino acids. The CDR3 nucleotides read TGCAGCGCCCTAGCGGGACCCGCTATTCCTAGCACAGATACGCAGTATTTT. It specifies CSALAGPAIPSTDTQYF.

In its sample, this clone was seen a few times. The rearrangement links TRBV14 to TRBJ2-7; a weak D match, TRBD1 (5 bases). The V end lost 1 base, the J end lost 0 bases, and 10 bases lay between the germline ends. CDR3 size: 15 residues. Germline lookup yields CDR1 SGHDN and CDR2 FVKESK. In nucleotides, the CDR3 is TGTGCCAGCAGCCAAGTACAGGCCAACTCCTACGAGCAGTACTTC. This codes for CASSQVQANSYEQYF.

V is TRBV7-2 and J is TRBJ2-3; 7 bases agree with TRBD2. V lost 0 bases to trimming and J lost 6 bases; unmatched junction nucleotides: 12. CDR3 length equals 17 residues. Per germline, CDR1 SGHTA and CDR2 FQGNSA. The DNA for the CDR3 is TGTGCCAGCAGCTTAGCGTCGGGCGGGAGAGGGTTCGATACGCAGTATTTT. The encoded protein is CASSLASGGRGFDTQYF. The whole variable domain, filled in from reference TRBV7-2 and TRBJ2-3, reads GAGVSQSPSNKVTEKGKDVELRCDPISGHTALYWYRQSLGQGLEFLIYFQGNSAPDKSGLPSDRFSAERTGGSVSTLTIQRTQQEDSAVYLCASSLASGGRGFDTQYFGPGTRLTVL.

The V and J genes are TRBV13 and TRBJ2-7; TRBD1 agrees at 10 bases. Germline V CDR1 and CDR2: PRHDT, FYEKMQ (reference sequence). The CDR3 runs 15 residues. Losses at the gene ends were 7 bases for V and 7 bases for J; bases not matched to a gene: 13. As DNA, the CDR3 is TGTGCCAGCACCCTAGAGGGACAGGGGCGGTGGGAGCAGTACTTC. Residues: CASTLEGQGRWEQYF. Based on the CDR3 plus reference TRBV13 and TRBJ2-7, the full variable domain is AAGVIQSPRHLIKEKRETATLKCYPIPRHDTVYWYQQGPGQDPQFLISFYEKMQSDKGSIPDRFSAQQFSDYHSELNMSSLELGDSALYFCASTLEGQGRWEQYFGPGTRLTVT.

CDR3 protein: CSVEDHTEAFF. In nucleotides, the CDR3 is TGCAGCGTTGAAGATCATACTGAAGCTTTCTTT. The chain has TRBV29-1 and TRBJ1-1, with D unclear. The CDR3 runs 11 residues. V dropped 0 bases and J dropped 5 bases, with 4 bases sitting between them. The germline gives CDR1 SQVTM, CDR2 ANQGSEA.